This TCR beta chain was retrieved from a study of beta chain features in type 1 diabetes (dated by TCRdb to between 2018 and 2020). With regard to the full study: Patients and healthy donors did not differ in mean age, gender distribution, total cell number or subset yield. Across all samples, 90 million to 130 million sorted cells were examined, and cell number per subset correlated strongly with RNA yield. In the study, TCRB repertoires of sorted circulating CD4+ T cell subsets from recently diagnosed type 1 diabetes patients were compared with those of matched healthy donors. Regulatory and stem cell-like memory subsets were isolated from only 8 patients and about eight healthy donors, whereas naive and central memory subsets came from all 28 donors. The research as a whole found: Naive, central memory and regulatory TCRB repertoires appeared more similar among patients than among healthy donors. HLA sub-analyses involved small numbers of individuals, so any influence of HLA type on TCRB rearrangement remained unresolved. Because cDNA was sequenced instead of genomic DNA, activated cells with high expression could be over-represented, although the groups did not differ in activation or CD3 levels. In all four CD4+ subsets, TCRB CDR3 length was moderately but significantly shorter in type 1 diabetes patients. PCR may preferentially amplify shorter templates, but because patient and control samples were amplified and corrected together, any resulting skew would affect both groups equally. Patients with type 1 diabetes made fewer insertions and deleted more nucleotides at VDJ recombination sites, implying thymic rearrangement abnormalities.

The entire isolated RNA was reverse transcribed using the High Capacity cDNA Reverse Transcription Kit, and thus expressed TCRB transcripts were sequenced. Deep immunoSEQ sequencing was applied to naive, central memory and regulatory T cell samples, giving an average of around 3.8 million total reads per sample. Sorted cells were lysed in RLT buffer, and RNA was extracted using DNase-treated RNeasy Micro or Mini kits according to cell number. To prevent cross-contamination, each cell subset was processed individually, whereas patient and healthy donor samples were processed jointly. TCRB sequences were amplified from cDNA with the immunoSEQ multiplex PCR, producing 87-bp fragments spanning the CDR3 region. The amplicons were sequenced using the Illumina HiSeq platform. Turning to the authors' computational methods: PCR bias was corrected computationally using synthetic template baselines, and reads within Hamming distance 2 were collapsed, with unmergeable singletons discarded. By aligning reads against IMGT, V, D and J genes, CDR3 length, and insertions or deletions at six rearrangement sites were assigned. Within each subset, clonotype counts were normalized to the number of sorted cells before true diversity and Gini coefficients were calculated with the tcR R package. The overlap coefficient, calculated on TCRB nucleotide sequences, was used to measure repertoire sharing. As a proxy for the pre-selection repertoire, out-of-frame TCRB sequences from naive cells were analyzed. Sourced from immuneACCESS, this table was stored by TCRdb with only in-frame sequences that have V and J called. A share of the clones is absent; for the studies checked, an unresolved V gene accounts for under half, and the remainder has no known explanation. V, J and clone size reflect that table, while D and trimming were determined from the DNA. The sample profile shows roughly 350,000 clones; 11% of them were found once. Of the sample, under 0.02% is held by the ten largest clones.

From each donor, a single peripheral blood sample of about 120 mL on average was drawn into heparinised tubes. Using a panel that included CD45RO, CCR7, CD25, CD127, CD95 and CD27, naive, central memory, regulatory and stem cell-like memory CD4+ T cells were sorted on a BD FACSAria II. Every sorted population had a purity above 98%. PBMCs were separated immediately by Lymphoprep density gradient centrifugation and were stained directly, without being cultured. So that batch effects would be minimized, each experiment stained and sorted samples in pairs, pairing one healthy donor with one patient. On this clone: Its cognate antigen has yet to be identified. No much larger clone exists at a distance of one base, and base qualities are not known.

The sample comprised naive CD4+ T cells from blood. In the paper's terms, the cell subset or site label means: true naive CD4+ T cells. The sequence derives from a woman in her 30s in good health.

CDR3 reads: CASSPLGLAGNNEQFF. The nucleotides are TGTGCCAGCAGCCCGCTGGGACTAGCGGGGAACAATGAGCAGTTCTTC. The sequence joins TRBV13 to TRBJ2-1; 13 bases in between match TRBD2. According to the germline V gene (reference sequence), CDR1 reads PRHDT and CDR2 reads FYEKMQ. The CDR3 spans 16 residues, from the cysteine through the phenylalanine. Left in the record is the CDR3 DNA by itself, 48 bases read in frame from the first base. The germline V and J ends show losses of 5 bases and 5 bases respectively, and no gene match explains 6 bases of the junction.